These 28 T cell receptor beta chains came from one sample sequenced in a study of blood T cell repertoires in COVID-19. This table comes from immunoSEQ multiplex PCR, and its TCRdb copy is limited to in-frame clones, with some not included. The profile shows under 55,000 clones, about 85% of them singletons. Sequencing was carried out using peripheral blood. The receptors stem from an elderly woman with acute or convalescent COVID-19.

The chain combines TRBV7-2 with TRBJ2-6; 10 bases line up with TRBD1. Germline V gives CDR1 SGHTA, CDR2 FQGNSA. J was trimmed by 0 bases and V by 5 bases; bases with no gene match: 7. This CDR3 contains 18 residues. The CDR3 DNA is TGTGCCAGCAGCCCTGGGACAGGGGTCTCCTCTGGGGCCAACGTCCTGACTTTC. Residues: CASSPGTGVSSGANVLTF.

V and J are TRBV7-8 and TRBJ2-2; D is ambiguous. Germline V gene sequence: CDR1 SGHVS, CDR2 FQNEAQ. With 5 bases removed from V and 6 bases from J, the gap between germline ends came to 7 bases. The CDR3 extends over 12 amino acids. CDR3 in DNA: TGTGCCAGCAGCGGAGTAGCCGGGGAGCTGTTTTTT. Translating it yields CASSGVAGELFF.

The chain is built from TRBV11-3 and TRBJ2-1; D is undetermined. The CDR3 contains 15 residues. Deletions cut 0 bases from V and 3 bases from J, with 9 bases between. Looked up from germline, CDR1 is SGHNT and CDR2 is YENEEA. The CDR3: CASSLDPTDYNEQFF. CDR3 DNA sequence: TGTGCCAGCAGCTTAGATCCTACTGACTACAATGAGCAGTTCTTC.

There are a few counts of this clone. The chain recombines TRBV6-5 with TRBJ2-7; D is possibly TRBD1 (6 bases). CDR1 is MNHEY and CDR2 is SVGAGI in the germline V gene. Trimming cost V 7 bases and J 2 bases, with 18 bases left between them. The CDR3 totals 15 residues. The CDR3 protein is CASTPGVALPYEQYF. In nucleotides, the CDR3 is TGTGCCAGCACCCCAGGGGTTGCCCTACCCTACGAGCAGTACTTC.

The sample holds one count of this clone. The chain combines TRBV24-1 with TRBJ2-6, with 7 positions matching TRBD1. V shed 3 bases and J 4 bases; nucleotides not matched to a gene: 8. CDR1 is KGHDR, CDR2 SFDVKD, per germline. The length of the CDR3 is 17 residues. CDR3 amino acids: CATSDVTGTAGANVLTF. The CDR3 DNA sequence: TGTGCCACCAGTGATGTAACCGGGACAGCAGGGGCCAACGTCCTGACTTTC.

The V gene is TRBV28, the J gene TRBJ2-5, with D unresolved. Per germline, CDR1 MDHEN and CDR2 SYDVKM. V was trimmed by 4 bases and J by 5 bases, leaving 17 bases between them. The CDR3 runs to 15 residues. The CDR3 is CASSSPLDTRETQYF. In DNA form, the CDR3 reads TGTGCCAGCAGTTCCCCCCTCGACACACGTGAGACCCAGTACTTC.

The chain links TRBV4-2 to TRBJ2-7; the match to TRBD1 covers 9 bases. The CDR3 spans 14 residues. CDR1 is LGHNA and CDR2 is YNFKEQ in the germline V gene. The ends lost 4 bases at V and 4 bases at J; junction bases unmatched: 5. For the CDR3, the DNA is TGTGCCAGCAGCCCCCTGACAGGGGGTTACGAGCAGTACTTC. Protein sequence: CASSPLTGGYEQYF.

The J gene is TRBJ2-5, the V gene TRBV5-8, with D possibly matching TRBD2 (6 bases). In germline, CDR1 is SGHTS, CDR2 YDEGEE. The V and J ends lost 7 bases and 3 bases respectively, with 13 bases between them. The length of the CDR3 is 13 residues. The CDR3 sequence: CASVPWGEETQYF. CDR3 DNA: TGTGCCAGCGTACCCTGGGGGGAAGAGACCCAGTACTTC. Full variable domain (outside the CDR3, taken from reference TRBV5-8 and TRBJ2-5): EAGVTQSPTHLIKTRGQQATLRCSPISGHTSVYWYQQALGLGLQFLLWYDEGEERNRGNFPPRFSGRQFPNYSSELNVNALELEDSALYLCASVPWGEETQYFGPGTRLLVL.

The CDR3 loop is CATSDLTGSLAQETQYF. The CDR3, as DNA: TGTGCCACCAGTGATTTGACCGGGAGCCTCGCACAAGAGACCCAGTACTTC. This sequence joins TRBV24-1 and TRBJ2-5, with D possibly TRBD2 on 6 matching bases. The CDR3 extends over 17 amino acids. The germline V gene has CDR1 KGHDR and CDR2 SFDVKD. Between the trimmed V and J ends, which lost 0 bases and 2 bases, there was a span of 15 bases.

The genes are TRBV4-1 and TRBJ1-2; 9 nucleotides line up with TRBD1. The J segment lost 5 bases and the V segment lost 1 base, leaving 5 bases of the junction unmatched. Germline CDR1 reads MGHRA; CDR2 reads YSYEKL. The CDR3 consists of 15 residues. CDR3 in amino acids: CASSQGDRVVYGYTF. The CDR3 nucleotides are TGCGCCAGCAGCCAAGGGGACAGGGTTGTTTATGGCTACACCTTC.

This chain connects TRBV19 to TRBJ2-7; D is unresolved. The CDR3 extends over 13 amino acids. CDR1 is LNHDA and CDR2 is SQIVND in the germline V gene (reference sequence). V was trimmed by 5 bases and J by 6 bases, leaving 14 bases between them. The CDR3 nucleotides are TGTGCCAGTAGTCGGTTTCCTAGTTCCGAGCAGTACTTC. Its translation: CASSRFPSSEQYF.

The rearrangement joins TRBV30 to TRBJ1-6; D is unresolved. Germline CDR1 and CDR2: GTSNPN and SVGIG (reference sequence). Trimming left V 0 bases short and J 7 bases short, with 10 bases between. The CDR3 covers 14 residues. The CDR3: CAWSVRSGNSPLHF. CDR3 in DNA: TGTGCCTGGAGTGTACGATCGGGGAATTCACCCCTCCACTTT.

The chain uses TRBV4-2 and TRBJ1-1, with 7 positions matching TRBD1. The CDR3 is made up of 16 amino acids. V was clipped by 1 base and J by 0 bases; unmatched bases: 5. Germline values: CDR1 LGHNA, CDR2 YNFKEQ. The CDR3 sequence: CASSQARTGLNTEAFF. CDR3 in DNA: TGTGCCAGCAGCCAAGCCCGGACAGGATTGAACACTGAAGCTTTCTTT.

The V gene is TRBV7-9, the J gene TRBJ2-5, with 9 bases lining up with TRBD1. Germline V gene sequence: CDR1 SEHNR, CDR2 FQNEAQ (reference sequence). The CDR3 spans 14 residues. J was trimmed by 4 bases and V by 3 bases; bases with no gene match: 3. In nucleotides, the CDR3 is TGTGCCAGCAGCTTCGGGACAGGGAGAGAGACCCAGTACTTC. It translates to CASSFGTGRETQYF.

This chain links TRBV10-3 with TRBJ2-7; weak D call: TRBD1 (5 bases). Germline values: CDR1 ENHRY, CDR2 SYGVKD. Trimming pared 6 bases from V and 0 bases from J, leaving 9 bases between. The CDR3 sequence is 13 residues long. The CDR3 nucleotides are TGTGCCATCAGGACAGTTAGCTCCTACGAGCAGTACTTC. Translated, it gives CAIRTVSSYEQYF.

The V call is TRBV27, the J call TRBJ1-4, with 7 bases aligning to TRBD1. V lost 6 bases and J lost 8; bases outside the gene matches: 9. The CDR3 consists of 14 residues. Germline lookup yields CDR1 MNHEY and CDR2 SMNVEV (reference sequence). CDR3 nucleotide sequence: TGTGCCAGCAGACCCGACAGGGTTAACGAAAAACTGTTTTTT. It encodes CASRPDRVNEKLFF.

V gene TRBV12-5 combines with J gene TRBJ1-2; TRBD1 matches at 8 bases. V lost 6 bases, J lost 8 bases, and 8 bases stayed unmatched. The germline gives CDR1 LGHNT, CDR2 FRNRAP. This CDR3 is 13 amino acids long. The CDR3 protein is CASGSDRVDGYTF. Here the CDR3 DNA reads TGTGCTAGTGGATCGGACAGGGTGGACGGCTACACCTTC.

This clone has only a few counts. V and J are TRBV2 and TRBJ1-2; 7 nucleotides align to TRBD1. CDR1 is SNHLY and CDR2 is FYNNEI in the germline V gene. V shed 4 bases, J shed 4 bases, and the junction held 6 bases outside the gene matches. This CDR3 is 14 amino acids long. The CDR3 loop reads CASSVGTEIYGYTF. The CDR3 nucleotides are TGTGCCAGCAGTGTTGGGACAGAGATCTATGGCTACACCTTC.

Only a few counts were recorded for this clone. The chain is built from TRBV28 and TRBJ1-5; no reliable D call. Trimming shortened V by 3 bases and J by 0 bases, and 6 bases separated the two germline ends. Germline-derived CDR1 and CDR2 are MDHEN and SYDVKM. CDR3 length equals 14 residues. The CDR3 region has the DNA TGTGCCAGCAGTTTGCAGTATAGCAATCAGCCCCAGCATTTT. As protein: CASSLQYSNQPQHF.

V and J are TRBV10-1 and TRBJ2-7, with unresolved D. CDR1 and CDR2 from the germline V gene are WNHNN and SYGVQD (reference sequence). With 4 bases removed from V and 6 bases from J, the gap between germline ends came to 10 bases. This CDR3 is built from 12 residues. The CDR3 here is CASSGPPGEQYF. As DNA, the CDR3 is TGCGCCAGCAGTGGACCGCCGGGCGAGCAGTACTTC.

V and J are TRBV2 and TRBJ2-7; no reliable D call. Trimming removed 0 bases at V and 2 bases at J, with 8 bases between. This CDR3 contains 14 residues. Germline-derived CDR1 and CDR2 are SNHLY and FYNNEI. The CDR3 region is CASSEALQTYEQYF. The CDR3 nucleotides read TGTGCCAGCAGTGAAGCGCTCCAGACCTACGAGCAGTACTTC.

V gene TRBV6-5 combines with J gene TRBJ2-1; D gene ambiguous. The CDR3 covers 16 residues. V was shortened by 1 base and J by 2 bases, with 12 bases between the two germline ends. Germline CDR1 MNHEY, CDR2 SVGAGI. In DNA, the CDR3 is TGTGCCAGCAGTTACTTGAGACACGGAACCTACAATGAGCAGTTCTTC. The encoded protein is CASSYLRHGTYNEQFF.

This clone has a single count. This chain connects TRBV21-1 to TRBJ2-2; the DNA was not used to check the table's D call, TRBD2. TRBV21-1 constitutes a pseudogene. The CDR3 is 17 amino acids. This CDR3 is CASSKMTPGDHTGELFF. The CDR3 region has the DNA TGTGCCAGCAGCAAAATGACCCCGGGAGATCACACCGGGGAGCTGTTTTTT.

CDR3 in DNA: TGCGCCAGCAGTGCGACTAGCGGCGGGGAGACCCAGTACTTC. Translated: CASSATSGGETQYF. The chain combines TRBV10-2 with TRBJ2-5; 9 bases are shared with TRBD2. V shed 4 bases and J 5 bases; nucleotides not matched to a gene: 5. CDR3 size: 14 residues. Germline V lookup: CDR1 WSHSY, CDR2 SAAADI.

This sequence joins TRBV19 and TRBJ2-1, with 10 bases identical to TRBD2. Trimming took 3 bases from V and 7 from J; bases not matched to a gene: 6. Germline lookup yields CDR1 LNHDA and CDR2 SQIVND (reference sequence). CDR3 length equals 15 residues. CDR3 sequence reads: CASSISAGGPNEQFF. The CDR3 region has the DNA TGTGCCAGTAGTATTTCAGCGGGAGGGCCTAATGAGCAGTTCTTC.

The chain joins TRBV5-1 to TRBJ1-2, with D unresolved. Germline CDR1 reads SGHRS; CDR2 reads YFSETQ. Trimming pared 0 bases from V and 0 bases from J, leaving 6 bases between. This CDR3 contains 14 residues. The CDR3 protein is CASSLEQSNYGYTF. For the CDR3, the DNA is TGCGCCAGCAGCTTGGAACAGTCTAACTATGGCTACACCTTC.

The chain employs TRBV2 and TRBJ1-6, with 9 bases that match TRBD1. Germline V CDR1 and CDR2: SNHLY, FYNNEI. The V and J ends lost 3 bases and 10 bases, in that order; junction bases with no gene match: 4. This CDR3 comprises 14 residues. The CDR3 DNA sequence: TGTGCCAGCAGTGATGACAGGGGGTACTCACCCCTCCACTTT. Its translation is CASSDDRGYSPLHF.

The chain has TRBV19 and TRBJ1-5, with TRBD1 identical over 11 bases. Germline assignment: CDR1 LNHDA and CDR2 SQIVND (reference sequence). Germline trimming cut 4 bases from V and 13 bases from J; bases unmatched to any gene: 9. The CDR3 covers 14 residues. CDR3 in amino acids: CASSTWTGGSGQHF. In DNA, the CDR3 is TGTGCCAGTAGTACCTGGACAGGGGGCTCGGGACAGCATTTT.